These T cell receptor beta chains were read from a single sample in a study of cytomegalovirus exposure and HLA in healthy donors. Sequencing used immunoSEQ multiplex PCR; TCRdb keeps in-frame clones, though not all of them. Of some 140,000 clones listed, 73% are singletons. Sequenced material: PBMCs. These TCRs come from a middle-aged woman in good health and CMV-seronegative. Both conserved end residues are part of each CDR3. The order of the fields is J gene, V gene, CDR3 length, D gene, clone size, CDR3 protein, CDR3 DNA. D genes are given only for firm matches. Clone size is given for some rows only: seen once, a few or many times, or a class if the clone is expanded.

J gene: TRBJ2-7; V gene: TRBV10-3; CDR3 length: 14; D gene: TRBD2; clone size: once; CDR3 protein: CAISLAGGPYEQYF; CDR3 DNA: TGTGCCATCTCACTAGCGGGTGGACCCTACGAGCAGTACTTC
J gene: TRBJ1-1; V gene: TRBV11-2; CDR3 length: 14; D gene: -; clone size: -; CDR3 protein: CASSKAGRNTEAFF; CDR3 DNA: TGTGCCAGCTCCAAAGCTGGGAGGAACACTGAAGCTTTCTTT
J gene: TRBJ2-5; V gene: TRBV5-8; CDR3 length: 15; D gene: -; clone size: -; CDR3 protein: CASSLQGRREETQYF; CDR3 DNA: TGTGCCAGCAGCTTACAGGGCCGAAGGGAAGAGACCCAGTACTTC
J gene: TRBJ2-5; V gene: TRBV5-1; CDR3 length: 14; D gene: TRBD2; clone size: -; CDR3 protein: CASSGTTNQETQYF; CDR3 DNA: TGCGCCAGCAGCGGGACTACCAACCAAGAGACCCAGTACTTC
J gene: TRBJ1-5; V gene: TRBV19; CDR3 length: 14; D gene: TRBD1; clone size: -; CDR3 protein: CATRNLQGAQPQHF; CDR3 DNA: TGTGCCACAAGAAACCTACAGGGGGCCCAGCCCCAGCATTTT
J gene: TRBJ2-3; V gene: TRBV7-3; CDR3 length: 16; D gene: TRBD2; clone size: -; CDR3 protein: CASSSGGSGGLDTQYF; CDR3 DNA: TGTGCCAGCAGTTCCGGAGGTAGCGGGGGGTTAGATACGCAGTATTTT
J gene: TRBJ1-1; V gene: TRBV5-6; CDR3 length: 12; D gene: -; clone size: once; CDR3 protein: CASSQNSNEAFF; CDR3 DNA: TGTGCCAGCAGCCAGAACAGCAATGAAGCTTTCTTT
J gene: TRBJ1-4; V gene: TRBV6-1; CDR3 length: 14; D gene: -; clone size: few; CDR3 protein: CASSDWSEREKLFF; CDR3 DNA: TGTGCCAGCAGTGATTGGTCGGAGCGGGAAAAACTGTTTTTT
J gene: TRBJ2-3; V gene: TRBV4-2; CDR3 length: 16; D gene: TRBD2; clone size: -; CDR3 protein: CASSRGLAGAGVTQYF; CDR3 DNA: TGTGCCAGCAGCCGGGGACTAGCGGGGGCGGGGGTTACGCAGTATTTT
J gene: TRBJ1-1; V gene: TRBV7-8; CDR3 length: 18; D gene: -; clone size: -; CDR3 protein: CASSLKGAGREVNTEAFF; CDR3 DNA: TGTGCCAGCAGCCTTAAGGGAGCGGGAAGAGAAGTGAACACTGAAGCTTTCTTT
J gene: TRBJ2-2; V gene: TRBV5-4; CDR3 length: 14; D gene: -; clone size: -; CDR3 protein: CASSLDQGPGELFF; CDR3 DNA: TGTGCCAGCAGCTTGGATCAGGGTCCCGGGGAGCTGTTTTTT
J gene: TRBJ2-6; V gene: TRBV11-2; CDR3 length: 16; D gene: -; clone size: -; CDR3 protein: CASSLTALSGANVLTF; CDR3 DNA: TGTGCCAGCAGCTTGACAGCCCTCTCTGGGGCCAACGTCCTGACTTTC
J gene: TRBJ1-2; V gene: TRBV6-5; CDR3 length: 14; D gene: -; clone size: -; CDR3 protein: CASSYSRGPYGYTF; CDR3 DNA: TGTGCCAGCAGTTACTCGCGGGGTCCCTATGGCTACACCTTC
J gene: TRBJ2-3; V gene: TRBV29-1; CDR3 length: 13; D gene: -; clone size: -; CDR3 protein: CSVGQGSPDTQYF; CDR3 DNA: TGCAGCGTTGGCCAGGGGTCTCCAGATACGCAGTATTTT
J gene: TRBJ2-2; V gene: TRBV7-6; CDR3 length: 17; D gene: TRBD2; clone size: -; CDR3 protein: CASSKGLAGDFTGELFF; CDR3 DNA: TGTGCCAGCAGCAAGGGACTAGCGGGGGACTTCACCGGGGAGCTGTTTTTT
J gene: TRBJ1-5; V gene: TRBV28; CDR3 length: 12; D gene: -; clone size: few; CDR3 protein: CASSLERQPQHF; CDR3 DNA: TGTGCCAGCAGTTTGGAGCGTCAGCCCCAGCATTTT
J gene: TRBJ2-3; V gene: TRBV7-9; CDR3 length: 18; D gene: -; clone size: -; CDR3 protein: CASSSPGQVVSSTDTQYF; CDR3 DNA: TGTGCCAGCAGCTCACCTGGGCAGGTAGTCTCTAGCACAGATACGCAGTATTTT
J gene: TRBJ1-1; V gene: TRBV28; CDR3 length: 16; D gene: -; clone size: -; CDR3 protein: CASSLLKGTGNTEAFF; CDR3 DNA: TGTGCCAGCAGTTTATTAAAAGGGACTGGGAACACTGAAGCTTTCTTT
J gene: TRBJ1-3; V gene: TRBV13; CDR3 length: 14; D gene: TRBD1; clone size: -; CDR3 protein: CASSPRQGRDTIYF; CDR3 DNA: TGTGCCAGCAGCCCCCGACAGGGGCGAGACACCATATATTTT
J gene: TRBJ1-2; V gene: TRBV7-2; CDR3 length: 14; D gene: -; clone size: few; CDR3 protein: CASSLTPQGHGYTF; CDR3 DNA: TGTGCCAGCAGCTTAACCCCACAGGGTCATGGCTACACCTTC
J gene: TRBJ2-7; V gene: TRBV6-6; CDR3 length: 15; D gene: -; clone size: few; CDR3 protein: CASSPDSPRLYEQYF; CDR3 DNA: TGTGCCAGCAGTCCCGACTCCCCGAGACTCTACGAGCAGTACTTC
J gene: TRBJ2-2; V gene: TRBV6-1; CDR3 length: 16; D gene: -; clone size: -; CDR3 protein: CASSEDPGPGTGELFF; CDR3 DNA: TGTGCCAGCAGTGAGGACCCTGGTCCGGGAACCGGGGAGCTGTTTTTT
J gene: TRBJ1-3; V gene: TRBV2; CDR3 length: 18; D gene: TRBD1; clone size: -; CDR3 protein: CASSENLGTGGTGNTIYF; CDR3 DNA: TGTGCCAGCAGTGAAAACTTGGGGACAGGGGGCACTGGAAACACCATATATTTT
J gene: TRBJ2-5; V gene: TRBV5-4; CDR3 length: 15; D gene: TRBD2; clone size: once; CDR3 protein: CASSSGLAGSGTQYF; CDR3 DNA: TGTGCCAGCAGCTCGGGACTAGCGGGCTCCGGGACCCAGTACTTC
J gene: TRBJ1-1; V gene: TRBV9; CDR3 length: 12; D gene: -; clone size: -; CDR3 protein: CASSSGHTEAFF; CDR3 DNA: TGTGCCAGCAGCTCAGGTCACACTGAAGCTTTCTTT
J gene: TRBJ1-5; V gene: TRBV27; CDR3 length: 14; D gene: -; clone size: -; CDR3 protein: CASSFGQMNQPQHF; CDR3 DNA: TGTGCCAGCAGTTTCGGACAGATGAATCAGCCCCAGCATTTT
J gene: TRBJ2-3; V gene: TRBV19; CDR3 length: 16; D gene: TRBD2; clone size: -; CDR3 protein: CASSFALAGGTDTQYF; CDR3 DNA: TGTGCCAGTAGTTTCGCCCTAGCGGGGGGCACAGATACGCAGTATTTT
J gene: TRBJ2-7; V gene: TRBV29-1; CDR3 length: 13; D gene: TRBD1; clone size: -; CDR3 protein: CSVERDSSYEQYF; CDR3 DNA: TGCAGCGTTGAAAGGGACAGCTCCTACGAGCAGTACTTC
J gene: TRBJ1-2; V gene: TRBV19; CDR3 length: 16; D gene: -; clone size: -; CDR3 protein: CASSIASLTGIYGYTF; CDR3 DNA: TGTGCCAGTAGTATTGCCAGCTTAACGGGGATCTATGGCTACACCTTC
J gene: TRBJ2-4; V gene: TRBV6-1; CDR3 length: 14; D gene: TRBD2; clone size: once; CDR3 protein: CASNSGGGKNIQYF; CDR3 DNA: TGTGCCAGCAATAGCGGGGGGGGGAAAAACATTCAGTACTTC
J gene: TRBJ1-6; V gene: TRBV29-1; CDR3 length: 15; D gene: TRBD1; clone size: -; CDR3 protein: CSARIQGADNSPLHF; CDR3 DNA: TGCAGCGCTCGTATACAGGGGGCTGATAATTCACCCCTCCACTTT
J gene: TRBJ2-1; V gene: TRBV6-1; CDR3 length: 13; D gene: -; clone size: -; CDR3 protein: CASSKTTLYEQFF; CDR3 DNA: TGTGCCAGCAGCAAAACCACTCTCTATGAGCAGTTCTTC
J gene: TRBJ1-1; V gene: TRBV19; CDR3 length: 13; D gene: -; clone size: once; CDR3 protein: CASSITGNTEAFF; CDR3 DNA: TGTGCCAGTAGTATTACAGGGAACACTGAAGCTTTCTTT
J gene: TRBJ2-5; V gene: TRBV15; CDR3 length: 16; D gene: -; clone size: -; CDR3 protein: CATSRNPGQFQETQYF; CDR3 DNA: TGTGCCACCAGCAGAAACCCCGGACAGTTCCAAGAGACCCAGTACTTC
J gene: TRBJ2-3; V gene: TRBV6-5; CDR3 length: 15; D gene: -; clone size: -; CDR3 protein: CASSLRGTGTDTQYF; CDR3 DNA: TGTGCCAGCAGTCTCCGGGGGACAGGCACAGATACGCAGTATTTT